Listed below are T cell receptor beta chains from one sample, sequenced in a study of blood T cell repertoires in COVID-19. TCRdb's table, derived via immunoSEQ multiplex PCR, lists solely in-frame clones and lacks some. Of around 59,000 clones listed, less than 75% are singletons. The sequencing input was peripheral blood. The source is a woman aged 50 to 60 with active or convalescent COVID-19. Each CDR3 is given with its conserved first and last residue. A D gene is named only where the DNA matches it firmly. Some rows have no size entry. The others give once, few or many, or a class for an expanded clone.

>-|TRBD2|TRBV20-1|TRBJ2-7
CSASPSGIVYEQYF
TGCAGTGCTAGTCCTAGCGGGATTGTCTACGAGCAGTACTTC
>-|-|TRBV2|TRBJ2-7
CASRGGQNYEQYF
TGTGCCAGCAGGGGTGGACAGAACTACGAGCAGTACTTC
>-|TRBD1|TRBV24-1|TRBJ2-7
CATMPGTGVEQYF
TGTGCCACCATGCCAGGGACAGGGGTTGAGCAGTACTTC
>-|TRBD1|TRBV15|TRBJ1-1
CATSRGQQGAEAFF
TGTGCCACCAGCAGAGGACAACAGGGGGCTGAAGCTTTCTTT
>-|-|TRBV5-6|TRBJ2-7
CASSLLTRPYEQYF
TGTGCCAGCAGCTTGCTGACTCGGCCCTACGAGCAGTACTTC
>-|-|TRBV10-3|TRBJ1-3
CAIRSGLSSGNTIYF
TGTGCCATCAGGTCGGGACTCTCCTCTGGAAACACCATATATTTT
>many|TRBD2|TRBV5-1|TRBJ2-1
CASSLSVKSGRAYFGNEQFF
TGCGCCAGCAGCTTGAGCGTGAAGAGCGGGAGGGCCTATTTCGGCAATGAGCAGTTCTTC
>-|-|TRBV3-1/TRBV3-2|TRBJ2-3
CASSLSGPTDTQYF
TGTGCCAGCAGCCTGAGCGGGCCCACAGATACGCAGTATTTT
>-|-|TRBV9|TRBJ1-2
CASSEPLVDSLNYGYTF
TGTGCCAGCAGCGAGCCCCTGGTCGACAGTCTTAACTATGGCTACACCTTC
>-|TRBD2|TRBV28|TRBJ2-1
CASSLSPNRLAGESNEQFF
TGTGCCAGCAGTTTAAGCCCCAATAGACTAGCGGGAGAGTCTAATGAGCAGTTCTTC
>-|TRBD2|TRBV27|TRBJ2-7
CASSPLAGGYEQYF
TGTGCCAGCAGTCCCTTAGCGGGAGGTTACGAGCAGTACTTC
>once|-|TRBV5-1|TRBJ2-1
CASSFKGDEQFF
TGCGCCAGCAGCTTCAAGGGAGATGAGCAGTTCTTC
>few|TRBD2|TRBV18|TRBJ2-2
CASSPLLAGPNTGELFF
TGTGCCAGCTCACCACTATTAGCGGGGCCGAACACCGGGGAGCTGTTTTTT
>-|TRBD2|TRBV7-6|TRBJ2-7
CASSFGAGGYEQYF
TGTGCCAGCAGCTTCGGGGCGGGGGGGTACGAGCAGTACTTC
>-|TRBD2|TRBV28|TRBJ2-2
CASSLLAGLGTGELFF
TGTGCCAGCAGTTTACTAGCGGGATTGGGCACCGGGGAGCTGTTTTTT
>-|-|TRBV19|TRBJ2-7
CASSIWLTNSYEQYF
TGTGCCAGTAGTATATGGCTCACCAACTCCTACGAGCAGTACTTC
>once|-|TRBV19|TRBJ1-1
CASSIVAENTEAFF
TGTGCCAGTAGTATAGTGGCGGAAAACACTGAAGCTTTCTTT
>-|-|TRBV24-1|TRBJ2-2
CATSVRWAGPNTGELFF
TGTGCCACCAGTGTAAGGTGGGCGGGTCCGAACACCGGGGAGCTGTTTTTT
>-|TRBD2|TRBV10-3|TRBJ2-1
CAISGRSGRAYNEQFF
TGTGCCATCAGTGGTAGAAGCGGGAGGGCCTACAATGAGCAGTTCTTC
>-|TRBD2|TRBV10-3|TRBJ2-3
CAISEGGGTDTQYF
TGTGCCATCAGTGAGGGGGGGGGCACAGATACGCAGTATTTT
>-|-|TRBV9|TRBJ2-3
CASSARSASGTDTQYF
TGTGCCAGCAGCGCCAGGTCTGCTAGCGGCACAGATACGCAGTATTTT
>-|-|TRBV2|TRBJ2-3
CATSDTPSTDTQYF
TGTGCCACGAGTGACACTCCTAGCACAGATACGCAGTATTTT
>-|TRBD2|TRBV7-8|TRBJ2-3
CASSSDDSGSMDTQYF
TGTGCCAGCAGCTCCGACGACAGCGGGAGTATGGATACGCAGTATTTT
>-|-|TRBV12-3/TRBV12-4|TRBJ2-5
CASTSSETQYF
TGTGCCAGCACGAGCTCGGAGACCCAGTACTTC
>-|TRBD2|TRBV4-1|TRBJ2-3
CASSQVRLAGPTDTQYF
TGCGCCAGCAGCCAAGTACGACTAGCGGGGCCCACAGATACGCAGTATTTT
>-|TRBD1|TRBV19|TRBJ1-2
CASSRGDSNGYTF
TGTGCCAGTAGTAGAGGGGACAGTAATGGCTACACCTTC
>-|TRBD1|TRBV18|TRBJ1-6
CASSSGQASEGPLHF
TGTGCCAGCTCAAGCGGACAGGCCTCTGAGGGACCCCTCCACTTT
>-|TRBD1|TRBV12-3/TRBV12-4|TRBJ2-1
CASSGYRDSRFF
TGTGCCAGCAGTGGCTACCGGGACAGTCGGTTCTTC
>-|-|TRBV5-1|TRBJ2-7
CASSPGGGSYEQYF
TGCGCCAGCAGCCCCGGGGGTGGCTCCTACGAGCAGTACTTC
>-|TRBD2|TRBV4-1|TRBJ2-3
CASSRLGTSGSEGRGTQYF
TGCGCCAGCAGCCGGCTCGGGACTAGCGGGAGCGAAGGCAGGGGTACGCAGTATTTT
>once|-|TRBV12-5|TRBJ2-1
CASGWDAPGVDEQFF
TGTGCTAGTGGTTGGGACGCCCCGGGGGTCGATGAGCAGTTCTTC